This is a list of T cell receptor beta chains from one sample in a study of breast tumors, draining lymph nodes, adjacent tissues. TCRdb processed the multiplex PCR reads anew with MiXCR; each CDR3 protein has one entry. This table has some 130,000 distinct CDR3 sequences, 20% to 25% appearing once. The sample consisted of axillary lymph node tissue. The receptors were sampled from a female donor with breast cancer. Some clones in this sample may be carry-over from other donors' samples. Each CDR3 is given with its conserved first and last residue. D genes are given only for firm matches. Part of the rows lack a size; the others show once, few, many or a class for expanded clones.

>TRBV10-3|-|TRBJ2-2|many
TGTGCCATCAGTGAGTCGGGGGCTACCGGGGAGCTGTTTTTT
CAISESGATGELFF
>TRBV6-6|TRBD2|TRBJ2-1|many
TGTGCCAGCCGCTTCCGGACTAGCGGTATCAATGAGCAGTTCTTC
CASRFRTSGINEQFF
>TRBV30|-|TRBJ2-7|many
TGTGCCTGGCGGGGGTCTAGCAGCGAGCAGTACTTC
CAWRGSSSEQYF
>TRBV7-9|-|TRBJ2-1|many
TGTGCCAGCAGCCACAACGGACAGAGTGGTGAGCAGTTCTTC
CASSHNGQSGEQFF
>TRBV20-1|TRBD2|TRBJ2-1|many
TGCAGTGCTCAGACTAGCGGCTACAATGAGCAGTTCTTC
CSAQTSGYNEQFF
>TRBV7-2|-|TRBJ2-2|many
TGTGCCAGCAGCCCAGGGATCGGGGAGCTGTTTTTT
CASSPGIGELFF
>TRBV5-1|TRBD1|TRBJ2-1|many
TGCGCCAGCAGCATAAGGGACAGGGAAAAGCAGTTCTTC
CASSIRDREKQFF
>TRBV28|-|TRBJ2-2|-
TGTGCCAGCACCTTGAGTCAGGGGATAACCGGGGAGCTGTTTTTT
CASTLSQGITGELFF
>TRBV20-1|TRBD2|TRBJ2-5|many
TGCAGTGCTAGAGATAGCGGGACTAGCGGGATGTGGGCCCAGTACTTC
CSARDSGTSGMWAQYF
>TRBV15|-|TRBJ2-3|once
TGTGCCACCCGATTGGGAGGAAATACGCAGTATTTT
CATRLGGNTQYF
>TRBV20-1|TRBD2|TRBJ2-1|many
TGCAGTGCTAGGTACCAGGGACTAGCGGGGGGATACAATGAGCAGTTCTTC
CSARYQGLAGGYNEQFF
>TRBV5-1|TRBD2|TRBJ2-5|medium-sized
TGCGCCAGCAGCTTGGGCGGGAGGGAACAAGAGACCCAGTACTTC
CASSLGGREQETQYF
>TRBV6-1|TRBD1|TRBJ2-1|many
TGTGCCAGCAGTCTCGGACAGGGGATCGATGAGCAGTTCTTC
CASSLGQGIDEQFF
>TRBV3-1|TRBD1|TRBJ2-1|-
TGTGCCAGCAGCCTGGGACAGGGTTTCTACGATGAGCAGTCCTTC
CASSLGQGFYDEQSF
>TRBV20-1|-|TRBJ2-5|-
TGCAGTGTTAGCCTGCTCTCCGGGAATAGAAAGACCCAGTACTTC
CSVSLLSGNRKTQYF
>TRBV7-9|TRBD1|TRBJ2-2|many
TGTGCCAGCAGCATGGACAGGGCAGCCTTTACCGGGGAGCTGTTTTTT
CASSMDRAAFTGELFF
>TRBV3-1|-|TRBJ2-5|many
TGTGCCAGCAGCCGGACAGCACAAGTAGAGACCCAGTACTTC
CASSRTAQVETQYF
>TRBV3-1|-|TRBJ1-5|-
TGTGCCAGCAGCCAAGATAGGAATCAGCCCCAGCATTTT
CASSQDRNQPQHF
>TRBV12-5|-|TRBJ2-2|many
TGTGCTAGTGGCCCAACCCGGACTACCGAAAAGGGCCGGGAGCTGTTTTTT
CASGPTRTTEKGRELFF
>TRBV5-1|-|TRBJ1-3|many
TGCGCCAGCAGCTTGGCCGGGGTCTCTGGAAACACCATATATTTT
CASSLAGVSGNTIYF
>TRBV7-2|-|TRBJ2-1|many
TGTGCCAGCAGCGCAGACAGGTACTCCTACAATGAGCAGTTCTTC
CASSADRYSYNEQFF
>TRBV7-8|-|TRBJ1-3|many
TGTGCCAGCAGCCTAGGGGGAATTGGAAACACCATATATTTT
CASSLGGIGNTIYF
>TRBV7-2|TRBD1|TRBJ1-2|many
TGTGCCAGCAGCCAAGTGACCAGGGGGCGAAATGGCTACACCTTC
CASSQVTRGRNGYTF
>TRBV2|TRBD2|TRBJ2-1|many
TGTGCCAGCAGTGATCTAACCGCGGGACTAGGATACAATGAGCAGTTCTTC
CASSDLTAGLGYNEQFF
>TRBV3-1|-|TRBJ2-2|many
TGTGCCAGCAGCCCCCAGGTTAGCGCGTTCACCGGGGAGCTGTTTTTT
CASSPQVSAFTGELFF
>TRBV5-8|-|TRBJ2-1|many
TGTGCCAGCAGGGGGCAGGGAGTTAATGAGCAGTTCTTC
CASRGQGVNEQFF
>TRBV30|TRBD1|TRBJ2-3|few
TGTGCCTGGAGTCTATCCCGGACAGGGCACGCGGATACGCAGTATTTT
CAWSLSRTGHADTQYF
>TRBV20-1|-|TRBJ2-5|many
TGCAGTGCTAGAGATGGCGGGGAGACCCAGTACTTC
CSARDGGETQYF
>TRBV30|-|TRBJ2-1|many
TGTGCCTGGAATAGCGGAAACTCCTACAATGAGCAGTTCTTC
CAWNSGNSYNEQFF
>TRBV6-5|-|TRBJ2-7|many
TGTGCCAGCACCCGGGACGGCGGAGACAGCTACGAGCAGTACTTC
CASTRDGGDSYEQYF
>TRBV24-1|-|TRBJ2-3|many
TGTGCCACCAGTTACACAGATACGCAGTATTTT
CATSYTDTQYF
>TRBV5-1|-|TRBJ1-3|many
TGCGCCAGCAGCTTGGAGGGTTCCTTCGCTGGAAACACCATATATTTT
CASSLEGSFAGNTIYF
>TRBV7-2|-|TRBJ2-5|many
TGTGCCAGCAGCTTTCGCGCCCCGACTAGGAAACAAGAGACCCAGTACTTC
CASSFRAPTRKQETQYF
>TRBV4-3|-|TRBJ1-5|-
TGCGCCAGCAGCCAATCCCTCGCCCTGAGCAATCAGCCCCAGCATTTT
CASSQSLALSNQPQHF
>TRBV15|TRBD2|TRBJ2-1|many
TGTGCCACCAGAGCTTCCGGCGGGAGGGGCCCATACAATGAGCAGTTCTTC
CATRASGGRGPYNEQFF
>TRBV12-3/TRBV12-4|TRBD1|TRBJ2-1|many
TGTGCCAGCACTCCACGCAGGGGGCCTTATTATACGGGGAATGAGCAGTTCTTC
CASTPRRGPYYTGNEQFF
>TRBV11-2|TRBD2|TRBJ2-2|many
TGTGCCAGCGCGGCGGGAGCAGGCGGGGAGCTGTTTTTT
CASAAGAGGELFF
>TRBV2|TRBD1|TRBJ1-2|many
TGTGCCAGCAACAACAGGGGGACCTTACATGGCTACACCTTC
CASNNRGTLHGYTF